This T cell receptor beta chain was identified in a study of blood T cell repertoires in COVID-19. On the study more broadly: There were acute and convalescent COVID-19 samples, and they came from the United States, Italy and Spain. The analysed material was cDNA or gDNA that came from T cells, B-cell-depleted T cells, or PBMCs.

In the original workflow: By means of reference gene primer amplification, nucleated cell counts were estimated. Clones were sequenced by immunoSEQ multiplex PCR, and TCRdb holds only the in-frame ones, with some missing. V and J calls and clone size are as listed in that table; D and trimming were resolved from the DNA. The table shows about 130,000 clones, with over 70% occurring only once. The CDR3 consists of 16 residues. V lost 4 bases, J lost 4 bases, and 10 bases stayed unmatched. Germline V lookup: CDR1 SGHRS, CDR2 YFSETQ. Sequenced sample: peripheral blood. J is TRBJ2-3 and V is TRBV5-1; TRBD1 matches at 9 bases. The TCR sequence derives from an elderly man with acute or convalescent COVID-19. CDR3 sequence reads: CASSGKQGASSDTQYF. The CDR3 coding sequence is TGCGCCAGCAGCGGAAAACAGGGGGCGTCGTCAGATACGCAGTATTTT.